This is a list of T cell receptor beta chains from one sample in a study of early T cells in non-severe SARS-CoV-2 infection. TCRdb used MiXCR to reprocess the 5' RACE reads, holding one entry per CDR3 protein. Found here are just over 95,000 distinct CDR3 sequences, roughly 9.6% of them singletons; the top ten hold approximately 5.4%. The material sequenced was whole blood. The receptor set was obtained from an adult who was a healthcare worker with PCR-confirmed SARS-CoV-2 infection or an uninfected control (not recorded which). The CDR3 runs from the conserved cysteine through the conserved F or W. Each record gives: D gene, J gene, V gene, clone size, CDR3 DNA, CDR3 protein. The D gene is left open where the match is weak. Where a row states a size, it is once, few, many or the class of an expanded clone; other rows omit it.

d_call: TRBD1
j_call: TRBJ2-2
v_call: TRBV20-1
clone_size: few
cdr3_nt: TGCAGTGCTAGAGATTTGACAGGGGGCCACACCGGGGAGCTGTTTTTT
cdr3_aa: CSARDLTGGHTGELFF

d_call: TRBD1
j_call: TRBJ1-1
v_call: TRBV5-1
clone_size: many
cdr3_nt: TGCGCCAGCAGCTTGGGACAGGGAGAGAACACTGAAGCTTTCTTT
cdr3_aa: CASSLGQGENTEAFF

d_call: -
j_call: TRBJ1-5
v_call: TRBV12-3/TRBV12-4
clone_size: many
cdr3_nt: TGTGCCAGCAGTTTTCGACGGGATAGCAATCAGCCCCAGCATTTT
cdr3_aa: CASSFRRDSNQPQHF

d_call: -
j_call: TRBJ1-4
v_call: TRBV3-1
clone_size: -
cdr3_nt: TGTGCCAGCAGCCGCAGGGTACAGGGTAATGAAAAACTGTTTTTT
cdr3_aa: CASSRRVQGNEKLFF

d_call: -
j_call: TRBJ1-1
v_call: TRBV6-1
clone_size: few
cdr3_nt: TGTGCCAGCCAGATATTACAGCGAAACACTGAAGCTTTCTTT
cdr3_aa: CASQILQRNTEAFF

d_call: TRBD2
j_call: TRBJ2-7
v_call: TRBV23-1
clone_size: few
cdr3_nt: TGCGCCAGCAGTCAATCAGGTAGCGGAAGCGGGAAGGGATGTGAGCAGTACTTC
cdr3_aa: CASSQSGSGSGKGCEQYF

d_call: TRBD2
j_call: TRBJ2-3
v_call: TRBV2
clone_size: many
cdr3_nt: TGTGCCAGCAGTGAATTTCGGACTAGCGGGACTAGCACAGATACGCAGTATTTT
cdr3_aa: CASSEFRTSGTSTDTQYF

d_call: -
j_call: TRBJ2-2
v_call: TRBV4-1
clone_size: -
cdr3_nt: TGCGCCAGCAGCCAAGATCCCTCCTGGAGCACCGGGGAGCTGTTTTTT
cdr3_aa: CASSQDPSWSTGELFF

d_call: -
j_call: TRBJ1-2
v_call: TRBV13
clone_size: -
cdr3_nt: TGTGCCAGCAGCTTAGGCAGGGAGCGTGGCTACACCTTC
cdr3_aa: CASSLGRERGYTF

d_call: -
j_call: TRBJ2-5
v_call: TRBV7-9
clone_size: many
cdr3_nt: TGTGCCAGCAGCCCGGGGACATTCGGTCAGACCCAGTACTTC
cdr3_aa: CASSPGTFGQTQYF

d_call: TRBD1
j_call: TRBJ2-7
v_call: TRBV14
clone_size: many
cdr3_nt: TGTGCCAGCAGCCTTTTCCGGGGACAGGGGAGCTACGAGCAGTACTTC
cdr3_aa: CASSLFRGQGSYEQYF

d_call: -
j_call: TRBJ2-3
v_call: TRBV2
clone_size: many
cdr3_nt: TGTGCCAGCAGTGAAGGGGAAGATACGCAGTATTTT
cdr3_aa: CASSEGEDTQYF

d_call: TRBD2
j_call: TRBJ2-3
v_call: TRBV7-9
clone_size: few
cdr3_nt: TGTGCCAGCAGCTTAGCGTGGACTAGCGGGGTGATCACAGATACGCAGTATTTT
cdr3_aa: CASSLAWTSGVITDTQYF

d_call: -
j_call: TRBJ2-7
v_call: TRBV4-1
clone_size: many
cdr3_nt: TGCGCCAGCAGCCAATTAGGGATGACCGAGCAGTACTTC
cdr3_aa: CASSQLGMTEQYF

d_call: -
j_call: TRBJ1-2
v_call: TRBV28
clone_size: -
cdr3_nt: TGTGCCAGCAGTTTTCAGGGGTTCGGAGACACCTTC
cdr3_aa: CASSFQGFGDTF

d_call: TRBD1
j_call: TRBJ2-7
v_call: TRBV2
clone_size: many
cdr3_nt: TGTGCCAGCAGCGAGGACAGGGCGAAGAACGAGCAGTACTTC
cdr3_aa: CASSEDRAKNEQYF

d_call: TRBD2
j_call: TRBJ2-7
v_call: TRBV20-1
clone_size: -
cdr3_nt: TGCAGTGCTAGAGACCCCAAAGCGGGGTCTGGCTACGAGCAGTACTTC
cdr3_aa: CSARDPKAGSGYEQYF

d_call: -
j_call: TRBJ1-3
v_call: TRBV5-1
clone_size: many
cdr3_nt: TGCGCCAGCAGCTTAGACCCAAACTCTGGAAACACCATATATTTT
cdr3_aa: CASSLDPNSGNTIYF

d_call: TRBD1
j_call: TRBJ1-2
v_call: TRBV6-5
clone_size: -
cdr3_nt: TGTGCCAGCAGGGAGGACAGGGAATCCACTGGCTACACCTTC
cdr3_aa: CASREDRESTGYTF

d_call: TRBD2
j_call: TRBJ2-1
v_call: TRBV6-5
clone_size: few
cdr3_nt: TGTGCCAGCAGTCCCATCCTAGCGGGAGGCCTCAATGAGCAGTTCTTC
cdr3_aa: CASSPILAGGLNEQFF

d_call: -
j_call: TRBJ2-1
v_call: TRBV12-3/TRBV12-4
clone_size: -
cdr3_nt: TGTGCCAGCAGCCCCCTGGGGGTGGAGTACAATGAGCAGTTCTTC
cdr3_aa: CASSPLGVEYNEQFF

d_call: TRBD1
j_call: TRBJ2-2
v_call: TRBV5-1
clone_size: -
cdr3_nt: TGCGCCAGCAGCTCGACAGGGGTAATGAGAACCGGGGAGCTGTTTTTT
cdr3_aa: CASSSTGVMRTGELFF

d_call: -
j_call: TRBJ2-1
v_call: TRBV2
clone_size: -
cdr3_nt: TGTGCCAGCAGTGAAGTACCCGACTGGCTTGAGCAGTTCTTC
cdr3_aa: CASSEVPDWLEQFF

d_call: -
j_call: TRBJ1-2
v_call: TRBV6-5
clone_size: few
cdr3_nt: TGTGCCAGCAGTTACAGGGCAGCTAACTATGGCTACACCTTC
cdr3_aa: CASSYRAANYGYTF

d_call: -
j_call: TRBJ2-5
v_call: TRBV27
clone_size: few
cdr3_nt: TGTGCCAGCAGTTTCTCAAGGGGTTTCGCAGAGACCCAGTACTTC
cdr3_aa: CASSFSRGFAETQYF

d_call: -
j_call: TRBJ2-3
v_call: TRBV28
clone_size: -
cdr3_nt: TGTGCCAGCACAGGTAGCGGCAGCACAGATACGCAGTATTTT
cdr3_aa: CASTGSGSTDTQYF

d_call: -
j_call: TRBJ1-2
v_call: TRBV29-1
clone_size: few
cdr3_nt: TGCAGCGTTGCTAGGGACGGGAACTATGGCTACACCTTC
cdr3_aa: CSVARDGNYGYTF

d_call: -
j_call: TRBJ1-1
v_call: TRBV6-5
clone_size: many
cdr3_nt: TGTGCCAGCAGTTACTCAGGGGCCGTAGAGAACACTGAAGCTTTCTTT
cdr3_aa: CASSYSGAVENTEAFF

d_call: -
j_call: TRBJ2-7
v_call: TRBV2
clone_size: many
cdr3_nt: TGTGCCAGCCGGGAACGCGAGTCATATTCATCCTACGAGCAGTACTTC
cdr3_aa: CASRERESYSSYEQYF

d_call: -
j_call: TRBJ2-1
v_call: TRBV5-1
clone_size: few
cdr3_nt: TGCGCCAGCAGCTTGGGGGCAATCTACAATGAGCAGTTCTTC
cdr3_aa: CASSLGAIYNEQFF

d_call: TRBD1
j_call: TRBJ1-1
v_call: TRBV20-1
clone_size: -
cdr3_nt: TGCAGTGCTAGAGGGGGGACAGGGTTTTTGGGGACTGAAGCTTTCTTT
cdr3_aa: CSARGGTGFLGTEAFF

d_call: TRBD1
j_call: TRBJ1-2
v_call: TRBV7-9
clone_size: -
cdr3_nt: TGTGCCAGCAGCTTAGAGCACCCGGGACAGGGCCGCACGGGCTACACCTTC
cdr3_aa: CASSLEHPGQGRTGYTF

d_call: -
j_call: TRBJ2-4
v_call: TRBV28
clone_size: few
cdr3_nt: TGTGCCAGCAGTTTGAGGCCCTCTATGGCCAAAAACATTCAGTACTTC
cdr3_aa: CASSLRPSMAKNIQYF

d_call: -
j_call: TRBJ1-1
v_call: TRBV7-2
clone_size: few
cdr3_nt: TGTGCCAGCAGTCGCCAGGGAACTGAAGCTTTCTTT
cdr3_aa: CASSRQGTEAFF

d_call: TRBD2
j_call: TRBJ2-3
v_call: TRBV29-1
clone_size: -
cdr3_nt: TGCAGCGTTGACGGGAGGGCCCACGGCACAGATACGCAGTATTTT
cdr3_aa: CSVDGRAHGTDTQYF

d_call: -
j_call: TRBJ1-1
v_call: TRBV4-2
clone_size: many
cdr3_nt: TGTGCCAGCAGCCACCCTCTGATGACCGGGACACTCGAAAGGGGGAACACTGAAGCTTTCTTT
cdr3_aa: CASSHPLMTGTLERGNTEAFF

d_call: -
j_call: TRBJ2-3
v_call: TRBV12-5
clone_size: -
cdr3_nt: TGCGAGAAGGCAGATACGCAGTATTTT
cdr3_aa: CEKADTQYF

d_call: -
j_call: TRBJ2-5
v_call: TRBV5-1
clone_size: many
cdr3_nt: TGCGCCAGCAGCTTCGCCCGGGGCACGGAGACCCAGTACTTC
cdr3_aa: CASSFARGTETQYF

d_call: -
j_call: TRBJ1-3
v_call: TRBV29-1
clone_size: -
cdr3_nt: TGCAGCGCTGGAATGGAGGGTCGCTCTGGAAACACCATATATTTT
cdr3_aa: CSAGMEGRSGNTIYF

d_call: TRBD2
j_call: TRBJ2-1
v_call: TRBV11-2
clone_size: -
cdr3_nt: TGTGCCAGCAGCTTGACTAGCGGGAGTCTGAATGAGCAGTTCTTC
cdr3_aa: CASSLTSGSLNEQFF

d_call: TRBD1
j_call: TRBJ2-1
v_call: TRBV5-1
clone_size: many
cdr3_nt: TGCGCCAGCAGCTTGGGGACAGGGTATACCTACAATGAGCAGTTCTTC
cdr3_aa: CASSLGTGYTYNEQFF

d_call: TRBD1
j_call: TRBJ2-5
v_call: TRBV5-1
clone_size: many
cdr3_nt: TGCGCCAGCAGCACTGGACAGGGGAGAGAGACCCAGTACTTC
cdr3_aa: CASSTGQGRETQYF

d_call: TRBD1
j_call: TRBJ1-1
v_call: TRBV18
clone_size: many
cdr3_nt: TGTGCCAGCTCACTGGGAGCAGGGGGCCGGACTGAAGCTTTCTTT
cdr3_aa: CASSLGAGGRTEAFF

d_call: -
j_call: TRBJ1-3
v_call: TRBV12-3/TRBV12-4
clone_size: few
cdr3_nt: TGTGCCAGCAGTTTGACGGGGAGAAACACCATATATTTT
cdr3_aa: CASSLTGRNTIYF

d_call: TRBD1
j_call: TRBJ2-7
v_call: TRBV28
clone_size: -
cdr3_nt: TGTGCCACCGACAGGGACTACGAGCAGTACTTC
cdr3_aa: CATDRDYEQYF

d_call: TRBD1
j_call: TRBJ1-2
v_call: TRBV18
clone_size: few
cdr3_nt: TGTGCCAGCTCAACGGGACAGCAAAACTATGGCTACACCTTC
cdr3_aa: CASSTGQQNYGYTF

d_call: -
j_call: TRBJ2-2
v_call: TRBV20-1
clone_size: few
cdr3_nt: TGCAGTGCTAGAGTAGCGCCGAACACCGGGGAGCTGTTTTTT
cdr3_aa: CSARVAPNTGELFF

d_call: -
j_call: TRBJ2-3
v_call: TRBV24-1
clone_size: once
cdr3_nt: TGTGCCACCAGCCCCCGGGGGGCTAGCACAGATACGCAGTATTTT
cdr3_aa: CATSPRGASTDTQYF

d_call: TRBD2
j_call: TRBJ2-5
v_call: TRBV20-1
clone_size: many
cdr3_nt: TGCAGTGCTAGGCCCGAGACTAGCAGGGAGACCCAGTACTTC
cdr3_aa: CSARPETSRETQYF

d_call: -
j_call: TRBJ1-5
v_call: TRBV7-9
clone_size: once
cdr3_nt: TGTGCCAGCAGCTTAGGTGGGGGGAGCAATCAGCCCCAGCATTTT
cdr3_aa: CASSLGGGSNQPQHF

d_call: -
j_call: TRBJ1-1
v_call: TRBV25-1
clone_size: -
cdr3_nt: TGTGCCAGCAGACCAAGTGGGGGGACTGAAGCTTTCTTT
cdr3_aa: CASRPSGGTEAFF

d_call: -
j_call: TRBJ1-4
v_call: TRBV6-5
clone_size: -
cdr3_nt: TGTGCCAGCAGAGATGGAACTAATGAAAAACTGTTTTTT
cdr3_aa: CASRDGTNEKLFF